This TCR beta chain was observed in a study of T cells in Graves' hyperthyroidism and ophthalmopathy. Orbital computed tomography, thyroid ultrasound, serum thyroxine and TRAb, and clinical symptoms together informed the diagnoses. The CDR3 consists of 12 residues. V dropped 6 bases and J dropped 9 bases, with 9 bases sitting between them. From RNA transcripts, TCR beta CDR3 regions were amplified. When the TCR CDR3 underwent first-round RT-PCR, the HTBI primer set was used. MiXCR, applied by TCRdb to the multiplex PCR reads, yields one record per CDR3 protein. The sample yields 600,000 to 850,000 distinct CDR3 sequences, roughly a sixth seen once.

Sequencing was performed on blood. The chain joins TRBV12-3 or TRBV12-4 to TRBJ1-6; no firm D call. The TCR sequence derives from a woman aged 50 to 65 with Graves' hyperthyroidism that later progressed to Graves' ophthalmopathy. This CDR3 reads CASSGPFSPLHF. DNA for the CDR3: TGTGCCAGCAGCGGGCCTTTTTCACCCCTCCACTTT.